These T cell receptor beta chains were read from a single sample in a study of spatial heterogeneity in lung cancer. Each CDR3 protein is one row after TCRdb ran MiXCR on the 5' RACE reads. The sample includes over 45,000 distinct CDR3 sequences, around 11% seen only once; the top ten take roughly 32%. Source: PBMCs, taken at follow-up. The receptors here all came from a male donor with early-stage non-small cell lung cancer. Each CDR3 is given with its conserved first and last residue. The D gene is left open where the match is weak. Clone size is not always given. Where it is, it says once, few, many or a class for expanded clones.

D gene: .; J gene: TRBJ1-3; V gene: TRBV20-1; clone size: many; CDR3 DNA: TGCAGTGCTGCCGTAGAAAGCTCTGGAAACACCATATATTTT; CDR3 protein: CSAAVESSGNTIYF
D gene: .; J gene: TRBJ2-5; V gene: TRBV7-9; clone size: many; CDR3 DNA: TGTGCCAGCAGCCCCCGGGGTTGGGAAGAGACCCAGTACTTC; CDR3 protein: CASSPRGWEETQYF
D gene: .; J gene: TRBJ1-1; V gene: TRBV7-9; clone size: many; CDR3 DNA: TGTGCCAGCAGCTTAGGCCAGGCCAAGGACGACACTGAAGCTTTCTTT; CDR3 protein: CASSLGQAKDDTEAFF
D gene: TRBD1; J gene: TRBJ2-1; V gene: TRBV14; clone size: many; CDR3 DNA: TGTGCCAGCAGCCAAGATCAAGAGACAGGGAGTTACAATGAGCAGTTCTTC; CDR3 protein: CASSQDQETGSYNEQFF
D gene: .; J gene: TRBJ1-2; V gene: TRBV30; clone size: few; CDR3 DNA: TGTGCCTGGAGTCTAACAGGCGACCGTGGCTACGCCTTC; CDR3 protein: CAWSLTGDRGYAF
D gene: .; J gene: TRBJ2-3; V gene: TRBV7-3; clone size: many; CDR3 DNA: TGTGCCAGCAGCTCAACAGGGTCGAATACGCAGTATTTT; CDR3 protein: CASSSTGSNTQYF
D gene: .; J gene: TRBJ2-6; V gene: TRBV30; clone size: many; CDR3 DNA: TGTGCCTGGAGTGTAAAGGACGGGGCCAACGTCCTGACTTTC; CDR3 protein: CAWSVKDGANVLTF
D gene: .; J gene: TRBJ1-4; V gene: TRBV13; clone size: .; CDR3 DNA: TGTGCCAGCAGCTTAGGTGGCACCGGGGGTGAAAAACTGTTTTTT; CDR3 protein: CASSLGGTGGEKLFF
D gene: .; J gene: TRBJ1-1; V gene: TRBV20-1; clone size: few; CDR3 DNA: TGCAGTGCTAATCCGGACGCGAACACTGAAGCTTTCTTT; CDR3 protein: CSANPDANTEAFF
D gene: TRBD1; J gene: TRBJ1-2; V gene: TRBV18; clone size: many; CDR3 DNA: TGTGCCAGCTCACCTCGTGACAGGGATTATGGCTACACCTTC; CDR3 protein: CASSPRDRDYGYTF
D gene: .; J gene: TRBJ2-2; V gene: TRBV7-3; clone size: .; CDR3 DNA: TGTGCCAGCAGCTTAACGTATCACGGGGAGCTGTTTTTT; CDR3 protein: CASSLTYHGELFF
D gene: .; J gene: TRBJ2-7; V gene: TRBV10-3; clone size: many; CDR3 DNA: TGTGCCATCAGTGAAGGTGAGGCCTACGAGCAGTACTTC; CDR3 protein: CAISEGEAYEQYF
D gene: .; J gene: TRBJ2-3; V gene: TRBV20-1; clone size: few; CDR3 DNA: TGCAGTGCCCTCCTCCGTCTCACTAGCACAGATACGCAGTATTTT; CDR3 protein: CSALLRLTSTDTQYF
D gene: .; J gene: TRBJ1-1; V gene: TRBV3-1; clone size: .; CDR3 DNA: TGTGCCAGCAGCCCACTAAGAGGGGACACTGAAGCTTTCTTT; CDR3 protein: CASSPLRGDTEAFF
D gene: TRBD1; J gene: TRBJ1-5; V gene: TRBV5-1; clone size: few; CDR3 DNA: TGCGCCAGCAGCTTGCCCAGGGGGAAATATAGCAATCAGCCCCAGCATTTT; CDR3 protein: CASSLPRGKYSNQPQHF
D gene: TRBD1; J gene: TRBJ1-2; V gene: TRBV12-5; clone size: .; CDR3 DNA: TGTGCTAGTGGACCAAGGACAGGGGGCCATGGCTACACCTTC; CDR3 protein: CASGPRTGGHGYTF
D gene: .; J gene: TRBJ1-1; V gene: TRBV12-3/TRBV12-4; clone size: many; CDR3 DNA: TGTGCCAGCAGGGAACAGGTAAACACTGAAGCTTTCTTT; CDR3 protein: CASREQVNTEAFF
D gene: .; J gene: TRBJ1-6; V gene: TRBV28; clone size: many; CDR3 DNA: TGTGCCAGCAGTTTTATGCGGACGGGCAATTCACCCCTCCACTTT; CDR3 protein: CASSFMRTGNSPLHF
D gene: .; J gene: TRBJ2-5; V gene: TRBV9; clone size: few; CDR3 DNA: TGTGCCAGCAGCGTAATTCCCACAGAGACCCAGTACTTC; CDR3 protein: CASSVIPTETQYF
D gene: TRBD2; J gene: TRBJ2-2; V gene: TRBV7-6; clone size: many; CDR3 DNA: TGTGCCAGCAGCCATAAGAGCGGGAGGGTACTTAACACCGGGGAGCTGTTTTTT; CDR3 protein: CASSHKSGRVLNTGELFF
D gene: .; J gene: TRBJ2-2; V gene: TRBV13; clone size: many; CDR3 DNA: TGTGCCAGCAGCCGATCGGGGGTTGTAGCAACCGGGGAGCTGTTTTTT; CDR3 protein: CASSRSGVVATGELFF
D gene: TRBD1; J gene: TRBJ1-1; V gene: TRBV7-9; clone size: few; CDR3 DNA: TGTGCCAGCAACCACCGGAGGGGGCCTGAAGCTTTCTTT; CDR3 protein: CASNHRRGPEAFF
D gene: .; J gene: TRBJ2-7; V gene: TRBV29-1; clone size: many; CDR3 DNA: TGCAGCGTTGAGGGGGAGGAAACCTACGAGCAGTACTTC; CDR3 protein: CSVEGEETYEQYF
D gene: TRBD1; J gene: TRBJ2-7; V gene: TRBV9; clone size: many; CDR3 DNA: TGTGCCAGCAGCGCGTATGGGGACAGAACCTACGAGCAGTACTTC; CDR3 protein: CASSAYGDRTYEQYF
D gene: .; J gene: TRBJ2-7; V gene: TRBV12-3/TRBV12-4; clone size: few; CDR3 DNA: TGTGCCAGCAGTTTAGGGGAATCGTACGAGCAGTACTTC; CDR3 protein: CASSLGESYEQYF
D gene: TRBD2; J gene: TRBJ2-4; V gene: TRBV5-8; clone size: .; CDR3 DNA: TGTGCCAGTAGACTAGCGGAGGAAAACATTCAGTACTTC; CDR3 protein: CASRLAEENIQYF
D gene: TRBD1; J gene: TRBJ1-1; V gene: TRBV7-8; clone size: few; CDR3 DNA: TGTGCCAGCAGCAACTACGACAGGGGGATTACTGAAGCTTTCTTT; CDR3 protein: CASSNYDRGITEAFF
D gene: .; J gene: TRBJ2-3; V gene: TRBV24-1; clone size: many; CDR3 DNA: TGTGCCACCAGTGATGGTCCTCGAAGATTCACAGATACGCAGTATTTT; CDR3 protein: CATSDGPRRFTDTQYF
D gene: .; J gene: TRBJ1-1; V gene: TRBV30; clone size: many; CDR3 DNA: TGTGCCTGGAGTGTTCAGATGAACACTGAAGCTTTCTTT; CDR3 protein: CAWSVQMNTEAFF
D gene: .; J gene: TRBJ1-5; V gene: TRBV20-1; clone size: .; CDR3 DNA: TGCAGTGCTAGAGACCGCCCGGGACATGAAAATCAGCCCCAGCATTTT; CDR3 protein: CSARDRPGHENQPQHF
D gene: TRBD1; J gene: TRBJ2-3; V gene: TRBV28; clone size: .; CDR3 DNA: TGTGCCAGCAGTTCACAGGGGGCGCAGGGCACAGATACGCAGTATTTT; CDR3 protein: CASSSQGAQGTDTQYF
D gene: .; J gene: TRBJ1-3; V gene: TRBV5-8; clone size: .; CDR3 DNA: TGTGCCAGCAGCTTGTCCGGGGGGCTTGGAAACACCATATATTTT; CDR3 protein: CASSLSGGLGNTIYF
D gene: TRBD2; J gene: TRBJ2-3; V gene: TRBV11-2; clone size: many; CDR3 DNA: TGTGCCAGCAGCTTAGGGGATAGCGGGAGGGCCCGAAATACGCAGTATTTT; CDR3 protein: CASSLGDSGRARNTQYF
D gene: .; J gene: TRBJ2-2; V gene: TRBV18; clone size: many; CDR3 DNA: TGTGCCAGCTCACCACGCGCGGCCGGGGAGCTGTTTTTT; CDR3 protein: CASSPRAAGELFF
D gene: .; J gene: TRBJ1-1; V gene: TRBV7-2; clone size: .; CDR3 DNA: TGTGCCAGCAGCCTCCAGGGAGGCGGCACTGAAGCTTTCTTT; CDR3 protein: CASSLQGGGTEAFF
D gene: .; J gene: TRBJ1-2; V gene: TRBV30; clone size: .; CDR3 DNA: TGTGCCTGTGAAGCGGACGACTACACCTTC; CDR3 protein: CACEADDYTF
D gene: TRBD2; J gene: TRBJ2-3; V gene: TRBV6-2/TRBV6-3; clone size: .; CDR3 DNA: TGTGCCAGCAGACTAGCGGGGGGCACAGATACGCAGTATTTT; CDR3 protein: CASRLAGGTDTQYF
D gene: TRBD1; J gene: TRBJ2-4; V gene: TRBV5-4; clone size: few; CDR3 DNA: TGTGCCAGCAGCCCCGACAGGGCTCTAGCCAAAAACATTCAGTACTTC; CDR3 protein: CASSPDRALAKNIQYF
D gene: .; J gene: TRBJ2-7; V gene: TRBV12-3/TRBV12-4; clone size: .; CDR3 DNA: TGTGCCAGCAGTTTGGCTGGCAGCGAGCAGTACTTC; CDR3 protein: CASSLAGSEQYF
D gene: .; J gene: TRBJ2-1; V gene: TRBV29-1; clone size: few; CDR3 DNA: TGCAGCCTGGGGCGGGGGCCCAATGTGCAGTTCTTC; CDR3 protein: CSLGRGPNVQFF
D gene: .; J gene: TRBJ2-4; V gene: TRBV30; clone size: few; CDR3 DNA: TGTGCCTGGAGTCTTGGAAACATTCAGTACTTC; CDR3 protein: CAWSLGNIQYF
D gene: .; J gene: TRBJ2-5; V gene: TRBV7-3; clone size: .; CDR3 DNA: TGTGCCAGCAGCTTACTACACGACCAAGAGACCCAGTACTTC; CDR3 protein: CASSLLHDQETQYF
D gene: TRBD1; J gene: TRBJ2-6; V gene: TRBV10-3; clone size: many; CDR3 DNA: TGTGCCATCACCTCCGGGACAGTTGGACTCTATGCCAACGTCCTGACTTTC; CDR3 protein: CAITSGTVGLYANVLTF
D gene: .; J gene: TRBJ2-2; V gene: TRBV4-2; clone size: many; CDR3 DNA: TGTGCCAGCAGCCAAGGTTCAGGGAACACCGGGGAGCTGTTTTTT; CDR3 protein: CASSQGSGNTGELFF
D gene: TRBD2; J gene: TRBJ2-3; V gene: TRBV20-1; clone size: .; CDR3 DNA: TGCAGTGTTCCGACTAGCATGACAGATACGCAGTATTTT; CDR3 protein: CSVPTSMTDTQYF
D gene: TRBD1; J gene: TRBJ2-5; V gene: TRBV7-2; clone size: .; CDR3 DNA: TGTGCCAGCAGGCCCAACAGGGGACAAGAGACCCAGTACTTC; CDR3 protein: CASRPNRGQETQYF
D gene: .; J gene: TRBJ2-7; V gene: TRBV30; clone size: few; CDR3 DNA: TGTGCCTGGACCGAAGGGCACCGAAGTGGTTCCGAGCAGTACTTC; CDR3 protein: CAWTEGHRSGSEQYF
D gene: .; J gene: TRBJ2-7; V gene: TRBV18; clone size: few; CDR3 DNA: TGTGCCAGCTCACCACGCCCGCAGGGGGCGGGAGCTGGGGAGCAGTACTTC; CDR3 protein: CASSPRPQGAGAGEQYF
D gene: TRBD1; J gene: TRBJ1-4; V gene: TRBV4-1; clone size: few; CDR3 DNA: TGCGCCAGCAGCCGTCAGACAGGGGTGGGAGAAAAACTGTTTTTT; CDR3 protein: CASSRQTGVGEKLFF
D gene: .; J gene: TRBJ1-1; V gene: TRBV10-3; clone size: many; CDR3 DNA: TGTGCCATTCGGCGGGGAGCGAACACTGAAGCTTTCTTT; CDR3 protein: CAIRRGANTEAFF
D gene: .; J gene: TRBJ1-2; V gene: TRBV10-3; clone size: many; CDR3 DNA: TGTGCCATCAGTGAGGTGTCAGACACCCCCTATGGCTACACCTTC; CDR3 protein: CAISEVSDTPYGYTF
D gene: .; J gene: TRBJ2-1; V gene: TRBV6-2/TRBV6-3; clone size: few; CDR3 DNA: TGTGCCAGCAGTTATGAGGGCCGCAATGAGCAGTTCTTC; CDR3 protein: CASSYEGRNEQFF